This T cell receptor (beta chain) was recorded in a study of blood T cell repertoires in COVID-19 (dated by TCRdb to 2018 to 2020). About the full investigation: Samples covering the acute and convalescent phases of COVID-19 were provided by collaborators in the United States, Italy and Spain. The prospective study material was composed of cDNA or gDNA derived from T cells, B-cell-depleted T cells, or PBMCs. Deeply sampled blood TCRbeta repertoires from subjects exposed to, actively infected with, or recovered from COVID-19 were included in the dataset. The repertoires were released in a freely available public database meant as a resource for research on the immune response to SARS-CoV-2. Samples came from the ongoing ImmuneRACE study (first 160 participants) plus 1,254 subjects from 6 global collaborators. Nearly every sample came with metadata listing a de-identified subject ID, COVID-19 status, age in years and sex. Where available, HLA class I and class II types were obtained from metadata supplied by the sample provider rather than from assay-based typing.

Concerning this clone itself: No cognate antigen has been identified for it. No base quality information exists; no much larger clone differs at one position.

Measured from the cysteine to the phenylalanine, the CDR3 is 11 residues long. The CDR3 DNA has 33 bases and is translated from base 1. V drops 5 bases and J drops 3 bases, leaving 5 bases in between. The germline V gene (reference sequence) supplies CDR1 LGHDT and CDR2 YNNKEL. General findings and caveats noted by the study authors: The amount of clinical and demographic metadata varied by source and participant and was provided uncurated.

Another Seattle source contributed samples from volunteer blood donors who had recovered from COVID-19. Each collaborating institution followed its own protocols to collect whole blood in K2EDTA tubes. For TCRbeta analysis, collaborator samples were shipped as frozen whole blood, as isolated PBMCs, or as DNA extracted from either sample type. TCRbeta CDR3 regions were amplified from genomic DNA using the immunoSEQ Assay, a bias-controlled multiplex PCR. The source study handled its data this way. The number of nucleated cells in each sample was estimated by amplification of reference gene primers within the assay. To quantify the absolute abundance of each unique TCRbeta CDR3 rearrangement, sequence reads were collapsed and filtered. For each sample, productive Simpson clonality was calculated by taking the square root of Simpson's diversity index across productive rearrangements. TCRdb holds this immuneACCESS table with in-frame rearrangements only. Some clones are missing; in checked studies, unresolved V genes explain under half, and the rest has no known cause. V and J calls and clone size are those listed in that table; D and trimming were worked out from the DNA. The sample table lists over 250,000 clones, around nine tenths of them with a count of one. The ten largest clones add up to 8.5% to 10% of the sample.

This clonotype was obtained from a man aged 35-49 years who had recovered from COVID-19. Rearrangement joined TRBV3-1 (or the pseudogene TRBV3-2) to TRBJ2-7; the D gene identity is not certain. The sequencing sample was made of peripheral blood. The encoded CDR3 is CASSTGYEQYF. The nucleotides read TGTGCCAGCAGCACCGGCTACGAGCAGTACTTC.